A single sample gave rise to the 29 T cell receptor beta chains below, sequenced in a study of radiotherapy plus CTLA-4 blockade in lung cancer. TCRdb's table, derived via immunoSEQ multiplex PCR, lists solely in-frame clones and lacks some. In the table there are 40,000 to 60,000 clones, less than 90% of which are singletons. The specimen comprised peripheral blood, sampled from a patient treated with radiotherapy plus ipilimumab. The origin of the receptors is a human donor with non-small cell lung cancer that progressed on radiotherapy plus ipilimumab. Some clones in this sample may be carry-over from other donors' samples.

This clone has just one count. In DNA form, the CDR3 reads TGTGCCAGCAGCTTAGAATCAGGTAGCAATCAGCCCCAGCATTTT. Translating gives CASSLESGSNQPQHF. The gene calls are TRBV7-9 and TRBJ1-5; no firm D call. Trimming took off 1 base at V and 0 bases at J, with 7 bases between the two ends. Per germline, CDR1 SEHNR and CDR2 FQNEAQ (reference sequence). The CDR3 is 15 residues long.

This clone showed up just once. The chain is built from TRBV5-4 and TRBJ2-1; perhaps TRBD2 as D (6 bases). This CDR3 has 14 residues. V lost 4 bases, J lost 5 bases, and 13 bases lay in between. Germline lookup yields CDR1 SGHNT and CDR2 YYREEE (reference sequence). CDR3 in DNA: TGTGCCAGCAGCGAACCCGGGAGCGACAATGAGCAGTTCTTC. Its translation is CASSEPGSDNEQFF.

The J gene is TRBJ1-2, the V gene TRBV15; TRBD1 agrees at 7 bases. The germline gives CDR1 LNHNV, CDR2 YYDKDF (reference sequence). The CDR3 totals 14 residues. Trimming took 3 bases from V and 6 from J; bases not matched to a gene: 7. For the CDR3, the DNA is TGTGCCACCAGCAGCCGGGGCAGGGGGAATGGCTACACCTTC. This translates into CATSSRGRGNGYTF.

The chain couples TRBV28 to TRBJ2-2; 9 bases agree with TRBD2. V was pared by 5 bases and J by 4 bases, with 5 bases of the junction left unmatched. The CDR3 contains 15 residues. Germline loops: CDR1 MDHEN, CDR2 SYDVKM. This chain's CDR3 is CASSVAGEFTGELFF. In DNA form, the CDR3 reads TGTGCCAGCAGTGTAGCGGGAGAGTTCACCGGGGAGCTGTTTTTT.

The chain combines TRBV5-1 with TRBJ2-7; tentatively, D is TRBD2 (5 bases). Germline loops: CDR1 SGHRS, CDR2 YFSETQ. The CDR3 is 15 residues long. Trimming cost V 5 bases and J 3 bases, with 18 bases left between them. CDR3 in amino acids: CASREVPTEDYEQYF. CDR3 DNA sequence: TGCGCCAGCAGGGAGGTACCGACGGAAGACTACGAGCAGTACTTC. Combining the CDR3 with reference TRBV5-1 and TRBJ2-7 gives the whole variable domain KAGVTQTPRYLIKTRGQQVTLSCSPISGHRSVSWYQQTPGQGLQFLFEYFSETQRNKGNFPGRFSGRQFSNSRSEMNVSTLELGDSALYLCASREVPTEDYEQYFGPGTRLTVT.

The J gene is TRBJ2-1, the V gene TRBV6-5; the match to TRBD2 covers 9 bases. After removal of 0 bases from V and 6 bases from J, the junction contained 6 bases not matched to a gene. Germline CDR1 reads MNHEY; CDR2 reads SVGAGI. This CDR3 has 16 residues. CDR3 sequence (DNA): TGTGCCAGCAGTTACTCGTTAGCGGGAGCGGTCAATGAGCAGTTCTTC. Its translation: CASSYSLAGAVNEQFF.

This chain uses TRBV5-1 with TRBJ2-7, with 9 bases fitting TRBD2. The germline CDR1 and CDR2 sequences are SGHRS and YFSETQ. With V trimmed by 1 base and J by 4 bases, 6 bases remained unmatched. The CDR3 has 15 residues. The CDR3 loop reads CASSLSRGRGYEQYF. The CDR3 coding sequence is TGCGCCAGCAGCTTGTCCCGCGGGAGGGGGTACGAGCAGTACTTC.

V usage is TRBV27 and J usage is TRBJ2-2; D is unclear. This CDR3 contains 12 residues. Trimming took off 2 bases at V and 8 bases at J, with 6 bases between the two ends. Germline loops: CDR1 MNHEY, CDR2 SMNVEV (reference sequence). For the CDR3, the DNA is TGTGCCAGCAGTTTAGTGAGGGGGGAGCTGTTTTTT. It encodes CASSLVRGELFF.

The chain recombines TRBV11-3 with TRBJ2-2, with a weak D call TRBD1 (5 bases). Germline CDR1 reads SGHNT; CDR2 reads YENEEA. V gave up 1 base and J gave up 6 bases, with 12 bases separating them. This CDR3 is 15 amino acids long. The CDR3 bases are TGTGCCAGCAGCTTAGCTGGGGCGCTTCCCGGGGAGCTGTTTTTT. It translates to CASSLAGALPGELFF.

The chain recombines TRBV6-4 with TRBJ2-2; D remains ambiguous. The CDR3 sequence is 13 residues long. The V gene lost 7 bases and the J gene lost 3 bases, with 9 bases spanning the gap. Germline V CDR1 and CDR2: MRHNA, SNTAGT. In nucleotides, the CDR3 is TGTGCCAGCAAGTCTCAGGACACCGGGGAGCTGTTTTTT. Its protein product is CASKSQDTGELFF.

The J gene is TRBJ1-5, the V gene TRBV27; D uncertain. V was trimmed by 2 bases and J by 7 bases, leaving 12 bases between them. Germline V gene data show CDR1 as MNHEY and CDR2 as SMNVEV (reference sequence). The CDR3 is 14 amino acids. The CDR3 bases are TGTGCCAGCAGTTTAGCGCCCGCTCGGCAGCCCCAGCATTTT. It encodes CASSLAPARQPQHF.

The chain employs TRBV2 and TRBJ1-5; tentative D call: TRBD1 (5 bases). The CDR3 contains 13 residues. Between the trimmed V and J ends, which lost 4 bases and 7 bases, there was a span of 11 bases. Germline assignment: CDR1 SNHLY and CDR2 FYNNEI. The CDR3 DNA sequence: TGTGCCAGCAGTGCAGGGTTTACCCAGCCCCAGCATTTT. Residues: CASSAGFTQPQHF. Drawing the rest from reference TRBV2 and TRBJ1-5, the complete variable domain is EPEVTQTPSHQVTQMGQEVILRCVPISNHLYFYWYRQILGQKVEFLVSFYNNEISEKSEIFDDQFSVERPDGSNFTLKIRSTKLEDSAMYFCASSAGFTQPQHFGDGTRLSIL.

The rearrangement uses TRBV19 and TRBJ1-3; D is unclear. This CDR3 contains 13 residues. Germline values: CDR1 LNHDA, CDR2 SQIVND (reference sequence). The germline V and J ends were trimmed by 6 bases and 0 bases, with 6 bases remaining between them. For the CDR3, the DNA is TGTGCCAGTAGACTTAGCTCTGGAAACACCATATATTTT. This sequence encodes CASRLSSGNTIYF.

The chain recombines TRBV12-5 with TRBJ2-3; 12 nucleotides agree with TRBD2. Unmatched junction bases numbered 9, after V lost 2 bases and J lost 6 bases. Germline assignment: CDR1 LGHNT and CDR2 FRNRAP. CDR3 length: 17 residues. The CDR3 nucleotides read TGTGCTAGTGGTTTGCAAAAGACTAGCGGGAGTCCCGATACGCAGTATTTT. Amino acids: CASGLQKTSGSPDTQYF.

This clone was counted between two and nine times. The V call is TRBV5-6, the J call TRBJ1-2, with 7 bases matching TRBD1. V lost 4 bases to trimming and J lost 3 bases; unmatched junction nucleotides: 3. Per the germline V gene, CDR1 is SGHDT and CDR2 is YYEEEE. This CDR3 contains 13 residues. The CDR3 region is CASSLQGYYGYTF. The CDR3 coding sequence is TGTGCCAGCAGCCTACAGGGGTACTATGGCTACACCTTC.

Here the CDR3 reads CASSVDSGYQETQYF. CDR3 in DNA: TGTGCCAGCAGCGTAGATAGCGGGTATCAAGAGACCCAGTACTTC. The rearrangement uses TRBV9 and TRBJ2-5; 7 bases match TRBD2. The CDR3 runs 15 residues. The germline gives CDR1 SGDLS, CDR2 YYNGEE. J lost 2 bases, V lost 0 bases, and 4 bases had no gene match. The full variable domain, rest sourced from reference TRBV9 and TRBJ2-5, is DSGVTQTPKHLITATGQRVTLRCSPRSGDLSVYWYQQSLDQGLQFLIQYYNGEERAKGNILERFSAQQFPDLHSELNLSSLELGDSALYFCASSVDSGYQETQYFGPGTRLLVL.

V gene TRBV25-1 combines with J gene TRBJ2-3, with 7 bases that match TRBD1. V was clipped by 4 bases and J by 5 bases; unmatched bases: 6. Germline values: CDR1 MGHDK, CDR2 SYGVNS. The CDR3 has 14 residues. Written as DNA, the CDR3 is TGTGCCAGCAGTGGAGACAGGGTGGTAGATACGCAGTATTTT. This sequence encodes CASSGDRVVDTQYF.

This chain connects TRBV27 to TRBJ2-7; tentatively, D is TRBD2 (6 bases). This CDR3 region has 18 residues. Germline V gene data show CDR1 as MNHEY and CDR2 as SMNVEV (reference sequence). Deletions cut 2 bases from V and 5 bases from J, with 25 bases between. The CDR3 region is CASSLGAQEGQTWNEQYF. Here the CDR3 DNA reads TGTGCCAGCAGTTTAGGGGCCCAGGAGGGCCAGACGTGGAACGAGCAGTACTTC.

This clone was picked up one time. The chain is built from TRBV6-4 and TRBJ2-1; tentative D call: TRBD2 (6 bases). V was shortened by 0 bases and J by 8 bases, with 17 bases between the two germline ends. In germline, CDR1 is MRHNA, CDR2 SNTAGT. The CDR3 contains 16 residues. The CDR3 nucleotides read TGTGCCAGCAGTGACTCGGCTGGAGGGGAGAAGGATGAGCAGTTCTTC. Amino acid sequence: CASSDSAGGEKDEQFF.

The chain is built from TRBV2 and TRBJ2-1, with 9 nucleotides matching TRBD2. Germline-derived CDR1 and CDR2 are SNHLY and FYNNEI. CDR3 length: 15 residues. V lost 6 bases to trimming and J lost 6 bases; unmatched junction nucleotides: 9. CDR3 amino acids: CASSVLAGQINEQFF. The DNA for the CDR3 is TGTGCCAGCAGCGTACTAGCGGGTCAAATCAATGAGCAGTTCTTC. The whole variable domain, remainder taken from reference TRBV2 and TRBJ2-1, is EPEVTQTPSHQVTQMGQEVILRCVPISNHLYFYWYRQILGQKVEFLVSFYNNEISEKSEIFDDQFSVERPDGSNFTLKIRSTKLEDSAMYFCASSVLAGQINEQFFGPGTRLTVL.

CDR3: CASSLVTGSNYGYTF. CDR3 DNA sequence: TGTGCCAGCAGCTTAGTAACAGGGTCTAACTATGGCTACACCTTC. This sequence joins TRBV7-2 and TRBJ1-2; tentatively, D is TRBD1 (6 bases). Germline V CDR1 and CDR2: SGHTA, FQGNSA. The CDR3 sequence is 15 residues long. V was shortened by 1 base and J by 0 bases, with 9 bases between the two germline ends.

The rearrangement uses TRBV18 and TRBJ1-1; D possibly corresponds to TRBD1 (5 bases). The V end lost 3 bases, the J end lost 1 base, and 15 bases lay between the germline ends. Germline lookup yields CDR1 KGHSH and CDR2 LQKENI. CDR3 length equals 16 residues. CDR3 coding DNA: TGTGCCAGCTCACCGATCCCCGCAGGGCGGAACACTGAAGCTTTCTTT. Protein product: CASSPIPAGRNTEAFF. The full variable domain, in which reference TRBV18 and TRBJ1-1 provide the parts outside the CDR3, is NAGVMQNPRHLVRRRGQEARLRCSPMKGHSHVYWYRQLPEEGLKFMVYLQKENIIDESGMPKERFSAEFPKEGPSILRIQQVVRGDSAAYFCASSPIPAGRNTEAFFGQGTRLTVV.

This sequence joins TRBV4-1 and TRBJ1-4; a possible D gene is TRBD1 (6 bases). The V end lost 2 bases, the J end lost 2 bases, and 12 bases lay between the germline ends. Germline-derived CDR1 and CDR2 are MGHRA and YSYEKL. The CDR3 has 16 residues. The CDR3 nucleotides are TGCGCCAGCAGCCAAACAGGGTTTATGACTAATGAAAAACTGTTTTTT. Protein product: CASSQTGFMTNEKLFF.

The chain employs TRBV2 and TRBJ2-7; 7 nucleotides align to TRBD1. CDR3 length equals 14 residues. In germline, CDR1 is SNHLY, CDR2 FYNNEI. V lost 7 bases and J lost 3; bases outside the gene matches: 9. DNA for the CDR3: TGTGCCAGCACTACATGGGACAGCCTCTACGAGCAGTACTTC. Translated: CASTTWDSLYEQYF.

The J gene is TRBJ2-4, the V gene TRBV4-2, with 15 bases fitting TRBD2. V shed 4 bases, J shed 3 bases, and the junction held 13 bases outside the gene matches. Germline values: CDR1 LGHNA, CDR2 YNFKEQ. This CDR3 has 20 residues. The CDR3 region has the DNA TGTGCCAGCAGCCTACGGACTAGCGGGGGGGCCGAGGGTGGCAAAAACATTCAGTACTTC. As protein: CASSLRTSGGAEGGKNIQYF.

Here the CDR3 reads CAGGNPYNEQFF. The DNA for the CDR3 is TGTGCCGGAGGGAACCCCTACAATGAGCAGTTCTTC. The J gene is TRBJ2-1, the V gene TRBV30; TRBD2 might be the D (6 bases). V lost 8 bases and J lost 2, with 10 bases in between. The CDR3 covers 12 residues. The germline V gene has CDR1 GTSNPN and CDR2 SVGIG (reference sequence). The full variable domain, with the rest looked up from reference TRBV30 and TRBJ2-1, is SQTIHQWPATLVQPVGSPLSLECTVEGTSNPNLYWYRQAAGRGLQLLFYSVGIGQISSEVPQNLSASRPQDRQFILSSKKLLLSDSGFYLCAGGNPYNEQFFGPGTRLTVL.

The V gene is TRBV5-4, the J gene TRBJ1-2, with 7 bases identical to TRBD1. Trimming removed 1 base from V and 8 bases from J; junction bases left unmatched: 14. CDR3 size: 16 residues. The V gene's germline CDR1 is SGHNT and CDR2 YYREEE (reference sequence). Written as DNA, the CDR3 is TGTGCCAGCAGCTTGTTTATGGCAGGGGGGCGAGACGGCTACACCTTC. It is translated as CASSLFMAGGRDGYTF.

The chain combines TRBV6-5 with TRBJ2-3, with 10 bases fitting TRBD2. Germline values: CDR1 MNHEY, CDR2 SVGAGI. The junction had 7 bases not matched to a gene; V was cut back by 2 bases and J by 5 bases. This CDR3 has 16 residues. CDR3 in DNA: TGTGCCAGCAGTTACCGGAGCGGGGGGGCTGGAGATACGCAGTATTTT. This gives the protein CASSYRSGGAGDTQYF.

The chain is built from TRBV12-5 and TRBJ2-2; D may be TRBD2 (6 bases). Germline CDR1 reads LGHNT; CDR2 reads FRNRAP. V lost 6 bases and J 4 bases, leaving 18 bases between the germline ends. The length of the CDR3 is 16 residues. CDR3: CASGLPLMRGTGELFF. DNA of the CDR3: TGTGCTAGTGGCCTTCCGCTAATGCGGGGCACCGGGGAGCTGTTTTTT. The entire variable domain, with the rest obtained from reference TRBV12-5 and TRBJ2-2, is as follows: DARVTQTPRHKVTEMGQEVTMRCQPILGHNTVFWYRQTMMQGLELLAYFRNRAPLDDSGMPKDRFSAEMPDATLATLKIQPSEPRDSAVYFCASGLPLMRGTGELFFGEGSRLTVL.